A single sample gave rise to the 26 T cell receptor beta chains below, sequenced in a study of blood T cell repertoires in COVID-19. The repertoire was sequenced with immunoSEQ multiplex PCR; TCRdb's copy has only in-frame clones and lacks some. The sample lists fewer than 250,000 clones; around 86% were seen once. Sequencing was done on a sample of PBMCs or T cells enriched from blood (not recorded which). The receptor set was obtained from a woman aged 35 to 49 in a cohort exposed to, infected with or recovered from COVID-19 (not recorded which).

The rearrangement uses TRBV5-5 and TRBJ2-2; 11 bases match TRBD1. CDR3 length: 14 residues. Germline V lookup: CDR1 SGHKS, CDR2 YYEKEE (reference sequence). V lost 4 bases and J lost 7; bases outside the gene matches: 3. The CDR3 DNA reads TGTGCCAGCAGCCCGGGACAGGGGGGCGGGGAGCTGTTTTTT. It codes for CASSPGQGGGELFF.

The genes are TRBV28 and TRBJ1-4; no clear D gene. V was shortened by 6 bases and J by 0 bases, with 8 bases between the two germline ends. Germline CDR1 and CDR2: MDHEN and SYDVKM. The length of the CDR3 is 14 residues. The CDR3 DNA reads TGTGCCAGCAGCCCCCTTGCAACTAATGAAAAACTGTTTTTT. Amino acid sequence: CASSPLATNEKLFF.

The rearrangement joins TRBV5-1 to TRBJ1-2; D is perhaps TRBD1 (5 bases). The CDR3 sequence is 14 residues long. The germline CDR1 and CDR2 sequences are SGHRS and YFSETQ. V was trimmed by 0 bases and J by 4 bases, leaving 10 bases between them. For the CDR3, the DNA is TGCGCCAGCAGCTTGGATGACAGTGTCTATGGCTACACCTTC. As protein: CASSLDDSVYGYTF. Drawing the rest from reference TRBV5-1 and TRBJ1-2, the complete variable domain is KAGVTQTPRYLIKTRGQQVTLSCSPISGHRSVSWYQQTPGQGLQFLFEYFSETQRNKGNFPGRFSGRQFSNSRSEMNVSTLELGDSALYLCASSLDDSVYGYTFGSGTRLTVV.

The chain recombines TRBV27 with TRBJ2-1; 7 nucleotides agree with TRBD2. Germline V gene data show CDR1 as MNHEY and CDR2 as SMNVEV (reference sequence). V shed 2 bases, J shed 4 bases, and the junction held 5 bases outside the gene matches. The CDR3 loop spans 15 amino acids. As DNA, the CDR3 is TGTGCCAGCAGTTTAAGGGCTAGCGGTTACAATGAGCAGTTCTTC. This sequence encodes CASSLRASGYNEQFF.

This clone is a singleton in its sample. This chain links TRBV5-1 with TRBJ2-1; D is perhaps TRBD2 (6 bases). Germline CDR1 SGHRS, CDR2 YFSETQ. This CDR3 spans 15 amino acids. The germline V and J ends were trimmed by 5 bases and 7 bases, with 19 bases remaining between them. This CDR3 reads CASRYRDSVANEQFF. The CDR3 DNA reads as TGCGCCAGCAGGTACCGGGACTCCGTGGCAAATGAGCAGTTCTTC.

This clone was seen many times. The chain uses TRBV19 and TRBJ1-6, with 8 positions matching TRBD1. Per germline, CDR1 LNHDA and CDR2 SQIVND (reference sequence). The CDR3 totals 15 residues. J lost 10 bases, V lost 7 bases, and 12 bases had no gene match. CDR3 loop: CASKNWTGLRSPLHF. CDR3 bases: TGTGCCAGTAAAAATTGGACAGGGCTTAGATCACCCCTCCACTTT. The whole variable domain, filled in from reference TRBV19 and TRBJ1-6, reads DGGITQSPKYLFRKEGQNVTLSCEQNLNHDAMYWYRQDPGQGLRLIYYSQIVNDFQKGDIAEGYSVSREKKESFPLTVTSAQKNPTAFYLCASKNWTGLRSPLHFGNGTRLTVT.

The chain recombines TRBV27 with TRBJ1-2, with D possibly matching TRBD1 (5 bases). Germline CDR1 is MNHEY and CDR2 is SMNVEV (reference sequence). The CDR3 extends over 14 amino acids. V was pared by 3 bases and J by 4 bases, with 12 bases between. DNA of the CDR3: TGTGCCAGCAGTTTGACAGTCTCCCCCTATGGCTACACCTTC. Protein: CASSLTVSPYGYTF.

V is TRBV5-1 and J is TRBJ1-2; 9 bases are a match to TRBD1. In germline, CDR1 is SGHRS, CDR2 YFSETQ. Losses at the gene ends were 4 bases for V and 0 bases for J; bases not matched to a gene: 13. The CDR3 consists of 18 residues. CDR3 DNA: TGCGCCAGCAGCCCCCGTCGGGGACAGGGTGTCCCTAACTATGGCTACACCTTC. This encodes CASSPRRGQGVPNYGYTF.

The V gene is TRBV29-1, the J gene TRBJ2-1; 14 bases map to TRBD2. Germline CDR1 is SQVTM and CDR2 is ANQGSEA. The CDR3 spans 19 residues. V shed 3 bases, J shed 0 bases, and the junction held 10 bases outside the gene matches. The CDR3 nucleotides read TGCAGCGTTGACCCCTCGGGACTAGCGGGAGTTCACTCCTACAATGAGCAGTTCTTC. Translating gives CSVDPSGLAGVHSYNEQFF.

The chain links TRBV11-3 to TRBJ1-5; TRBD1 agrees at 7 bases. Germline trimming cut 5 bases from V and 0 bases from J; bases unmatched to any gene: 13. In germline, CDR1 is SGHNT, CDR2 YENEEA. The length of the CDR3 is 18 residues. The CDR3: CASSPSGWDRYSNQPQHF. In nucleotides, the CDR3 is TGTGCCAGCAGCCCCTCGGGGTGGGACAGATATAGCAATCAGCCCCAGCATTTT.

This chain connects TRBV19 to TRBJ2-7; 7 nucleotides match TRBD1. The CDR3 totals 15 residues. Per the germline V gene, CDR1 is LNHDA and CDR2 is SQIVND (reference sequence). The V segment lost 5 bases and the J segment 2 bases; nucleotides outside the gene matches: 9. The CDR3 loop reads CASSGQAQGPYEQYF. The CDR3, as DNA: TGTGCCAGTAGTGGACAGGCCCAGGGCCCCTACGAGCAGTACTTC. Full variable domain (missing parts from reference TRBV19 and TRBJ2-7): DGGITQSPKYLFRKEGQNVTLSCEQNLNHDAMYWYRQDPGQGLRLIYYSQIVNDFQKGDIAEGYSVSREKKESFPLTVTSAQKNPTAFYLCASSGQAQGPYEQYFGPGTRLTVT.

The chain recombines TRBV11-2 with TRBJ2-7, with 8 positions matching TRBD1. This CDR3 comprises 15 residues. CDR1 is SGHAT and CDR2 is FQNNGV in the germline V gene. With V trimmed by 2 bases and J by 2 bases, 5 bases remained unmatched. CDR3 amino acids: CASSLSLGQAYEQYF. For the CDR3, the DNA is TGTGCCAGCAGCTTATCTTTGGGACAGGCCTACGAGCAGTACTTC.

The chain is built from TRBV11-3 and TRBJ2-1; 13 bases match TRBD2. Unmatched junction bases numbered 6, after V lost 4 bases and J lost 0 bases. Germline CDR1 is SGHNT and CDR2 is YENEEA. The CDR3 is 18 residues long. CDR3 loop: CASSSSTSGRSSYNEQFF. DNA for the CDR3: TGTGCCAGCAGCTCCTCGACTAGCGGGAGGAGCTCCTACAATGAGCAGTTCTTC.

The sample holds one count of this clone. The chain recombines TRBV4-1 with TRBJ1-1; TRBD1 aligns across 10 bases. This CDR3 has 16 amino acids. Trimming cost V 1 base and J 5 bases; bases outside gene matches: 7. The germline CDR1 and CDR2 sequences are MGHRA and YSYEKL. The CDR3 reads CASSQGLGQGRTEAFF. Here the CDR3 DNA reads TGCGCCAGCAGCCAAGGTCTGGGACAGGGGAGAACTGAAGCTTTCTTT.

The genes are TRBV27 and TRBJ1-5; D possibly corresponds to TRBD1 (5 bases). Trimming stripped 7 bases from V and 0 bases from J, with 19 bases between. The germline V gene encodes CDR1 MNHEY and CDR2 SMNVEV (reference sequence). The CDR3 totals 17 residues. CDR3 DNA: TGTGCCAGCACCATAATCCCGGGGGAGCATAGCAATCAGCCCCAGCATTTT. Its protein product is CASTIIPGEHSNQPQHF.

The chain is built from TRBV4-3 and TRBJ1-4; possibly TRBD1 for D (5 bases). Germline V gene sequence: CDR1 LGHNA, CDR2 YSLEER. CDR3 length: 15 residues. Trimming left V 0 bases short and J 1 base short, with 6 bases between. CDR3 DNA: TGCGCCAGCAGCCAAGATCAGGGAACTAATGAAAAACTGTTTTTT. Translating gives CASSQDQGTNEKLFF.

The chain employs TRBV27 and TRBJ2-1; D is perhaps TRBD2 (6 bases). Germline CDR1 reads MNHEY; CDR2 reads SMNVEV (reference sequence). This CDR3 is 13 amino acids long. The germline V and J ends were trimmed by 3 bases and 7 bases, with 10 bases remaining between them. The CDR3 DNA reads TGTGCCAGCAGTTTCACGGGAGAGAATGAGCAGTTCTTC. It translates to CASSFTGENEQFF.

Here the CDR3 reads CASSLVFLAGEDEQYF. As DNA, the CDR3 is TGTGCCAGCAGCTTAGTCTTCCTAGCGGGGGAGGACGAGCAGTACTTC. The chain has TRBV7-9 and TRBJ2-7; 10 nucleotides agree with TRBD2. The CDR3 is made up of 16 amino acids. CDR1 and CDR2 (germline): SEHNR, FQNEAQ (reference sequence). The V gene end was trimmed by 1 base and the J gene end by 5 bases; junction bases not matched to a gene: 8.

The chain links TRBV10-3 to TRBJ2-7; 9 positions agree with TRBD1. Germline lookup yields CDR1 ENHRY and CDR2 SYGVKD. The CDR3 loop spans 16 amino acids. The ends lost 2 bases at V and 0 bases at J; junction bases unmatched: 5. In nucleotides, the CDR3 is TGTGCCATCAGTGAGACCGGGACAGGGAGCTCCTACGAGCAGTACTTC. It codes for CAISETGTGSSYEQYF.

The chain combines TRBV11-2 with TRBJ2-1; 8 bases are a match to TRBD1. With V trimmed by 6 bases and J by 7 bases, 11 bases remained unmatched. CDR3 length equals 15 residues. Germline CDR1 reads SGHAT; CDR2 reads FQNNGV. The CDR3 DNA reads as TGTGCCAGCAGTTTCGGGACAGGTACTGGGAATGAGCAGTTCTTC. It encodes CASSFGTGTGNEQFF.

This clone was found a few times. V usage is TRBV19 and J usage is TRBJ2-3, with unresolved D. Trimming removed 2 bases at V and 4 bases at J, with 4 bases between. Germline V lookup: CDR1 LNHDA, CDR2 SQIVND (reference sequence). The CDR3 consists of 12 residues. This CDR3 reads CASSIRADTQYF. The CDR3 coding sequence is TGTGCCAGTAGTATACGGGCAGATACGCAGTATTTT.

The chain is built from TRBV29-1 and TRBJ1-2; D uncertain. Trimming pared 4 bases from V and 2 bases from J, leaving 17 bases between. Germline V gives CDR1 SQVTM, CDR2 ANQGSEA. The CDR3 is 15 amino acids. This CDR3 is CSVVVPGFLNYGYTF. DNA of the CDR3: TGCAGCGTTGTGGTCCCAGGCTTTTTAAACTATGGCTACACCTTC. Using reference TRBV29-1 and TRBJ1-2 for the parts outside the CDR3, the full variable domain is SAVISQKPSRDICQRGTSLTIQCQVDSQVTMMFWYRQQPGQSLTLIATANQGSEATYESGFVIDKFPISRPNLTFSTLTVSNMSPEDSSIYLCSVVVPGFLNYGYTFGSGTRLTVV.

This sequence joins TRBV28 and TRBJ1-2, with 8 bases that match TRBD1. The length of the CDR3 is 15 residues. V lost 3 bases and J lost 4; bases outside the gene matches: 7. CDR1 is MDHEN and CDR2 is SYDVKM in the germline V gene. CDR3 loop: CASSFFRGRGYGYTF. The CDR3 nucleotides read TGTGCCAGCAGTTTCTTCAGGGGGCGCGGCTATGGCTACACCTTC.

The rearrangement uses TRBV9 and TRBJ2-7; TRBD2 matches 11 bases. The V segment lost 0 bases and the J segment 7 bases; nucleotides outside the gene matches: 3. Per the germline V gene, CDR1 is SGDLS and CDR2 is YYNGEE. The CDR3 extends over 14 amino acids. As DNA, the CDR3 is TGTGCCAGCAGCGTAGCCCTAGCGGGGGGAGAGCAGTACTTC. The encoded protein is CASSVALAGGEQYF.

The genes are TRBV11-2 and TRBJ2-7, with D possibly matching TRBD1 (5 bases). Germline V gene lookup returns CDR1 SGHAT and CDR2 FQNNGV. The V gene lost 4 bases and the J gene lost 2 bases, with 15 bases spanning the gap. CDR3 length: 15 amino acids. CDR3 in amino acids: CASSSRTGRAYEQYF. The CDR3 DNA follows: TGTGCCAGCAGCTCCCGGACGGGCAGGGCCTACGAGCAGTACTTC.

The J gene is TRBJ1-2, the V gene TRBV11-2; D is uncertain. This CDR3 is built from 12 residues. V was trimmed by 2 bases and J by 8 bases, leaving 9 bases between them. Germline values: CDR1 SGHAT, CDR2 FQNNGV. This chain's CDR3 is CASSLIGLGYTF. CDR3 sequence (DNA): TGTGCCAGCAGCTTAATCGGGTTGGGCTACACCTTC.